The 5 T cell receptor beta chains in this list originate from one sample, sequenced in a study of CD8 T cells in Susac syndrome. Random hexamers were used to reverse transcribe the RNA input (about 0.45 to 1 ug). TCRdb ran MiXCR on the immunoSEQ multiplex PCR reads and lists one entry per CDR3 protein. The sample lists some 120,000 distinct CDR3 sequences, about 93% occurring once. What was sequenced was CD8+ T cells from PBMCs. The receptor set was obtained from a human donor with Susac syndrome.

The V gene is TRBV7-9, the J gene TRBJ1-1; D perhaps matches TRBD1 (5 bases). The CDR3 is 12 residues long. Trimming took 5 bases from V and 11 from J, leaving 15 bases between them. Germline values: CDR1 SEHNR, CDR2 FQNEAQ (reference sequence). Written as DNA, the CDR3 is TGTGCCAGCAGCAACGGCCCAGACAGCGCTTTCTTT. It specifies CASSNGPDSAFF. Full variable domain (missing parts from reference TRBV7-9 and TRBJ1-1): DTGVSQNPRHKITKRGQNVTFRCDPISEHNRLYWYRQTLGQGPEFLTYFQNEAQLEKSRLLSDRFSAERPKGSFSTLEIQRTEQGDSAMYLCASSNGPDSAFFGQGTRLTVV.

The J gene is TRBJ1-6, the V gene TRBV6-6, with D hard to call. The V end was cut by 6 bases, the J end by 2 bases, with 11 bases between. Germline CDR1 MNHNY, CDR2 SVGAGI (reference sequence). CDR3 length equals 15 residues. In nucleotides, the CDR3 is TGTGCCAGCAGCCCGGTGACAACCTATAATTCACCCCTCCACTTT. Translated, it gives CASSPVTTYNSPLHF.

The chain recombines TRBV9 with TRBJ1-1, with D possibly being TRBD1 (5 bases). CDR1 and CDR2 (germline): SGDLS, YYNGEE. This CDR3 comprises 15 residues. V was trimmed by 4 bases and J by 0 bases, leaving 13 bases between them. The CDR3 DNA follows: TGTGCCAGCAGCACTAGACAGACGATGAACACTGAAGCTTTCTTT. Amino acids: CASSTRQTMNTEAFF. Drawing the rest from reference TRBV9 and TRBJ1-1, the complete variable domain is DSGVTQTPKHLITATGQRVTLRCSPRSGDLSVYWYQQSLDQGLQFLIQYYNGEERAKGNILERFSAQQFPDLHSELNLSSLELGDSALYFCASSTRQTMNTEAFFGQGTRLTVV.

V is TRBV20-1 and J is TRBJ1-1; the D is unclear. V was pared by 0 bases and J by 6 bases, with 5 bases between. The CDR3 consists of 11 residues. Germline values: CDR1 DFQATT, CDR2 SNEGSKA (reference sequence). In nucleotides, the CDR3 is TGCAGTGCTAGAGACAGACCTGAAGCTTTCTTT. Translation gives CSARDRPEAFF.

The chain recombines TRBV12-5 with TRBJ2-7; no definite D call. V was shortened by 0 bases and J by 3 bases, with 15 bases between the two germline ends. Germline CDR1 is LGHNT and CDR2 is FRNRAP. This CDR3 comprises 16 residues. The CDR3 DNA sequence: TGTGCTAGTGGTTTGGTACTCGCGACGACAAACTACGAGCAGTACTTC. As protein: CASGLVLATTNYEQYF.